One sample yielded the 4 T cell receptor beta chains listed below, sequenced in a study of blood T cell repertoires in COVID-19 (dated by TCRdb to 2018 to 2020). Library creation used the immunoSEQ multiplex PCR assay. As stored in TCRdb, this immuneACCESS dataset retains in-frame rearrangements with V and J assigned. A fraction of the clones does not appear; measured against another copy, unresolved V genes explain less than half of the discrepancy, and the remainder lacks a known reason. This sample holds roughly 150,000 clones; about 84% were observed only once. The biggest ten clones account for approximately 6% of the sample. The sequencing input was PBMCs or T cells enriched from blood (not recorded which). These receptor sequences come from a man aged 40-50 years who had recovered from COVID-19.

V is TRBV30 and J is TRBJ1-2, with 8 nucleotides matching TRBD1. Germline loops: CDR1 GTSNPN, CDR2 SVGIG (reference sequence). V lost 3 bases, J lost 14 bases, and 8 bases stayed unmatched. The CDR3 covers 11 residues. The CDR3 spells CAWRAGGPGTF. The CDR3, as DNA: TGTGCCTGGAGGGCAGGGGGCCCGGGGACCTTC.

This chain connects TRBV27 to TRBJ2-1; 7 bases fit TRBD1. Germline CDR1 is MNHEY and CDR2 is SMNVEV (reference sequence). The V segment lost 6 bases and the J segment 0 bases; nucleotides outside the gene matches: 11. This CDR3 has 17 residues. Here the CDR3 reads CASSYHRRTGSYNEQFF. The CDR3 coding sequence is TGTGCCAGCAGCTACCACAGACGGACAGGCTCCTACAATGAGCAGTTCTTC.

The chain couples TRBV5-1 to TRBJ2-3; 12 bases are shared with TRBD2. The CDR3 spans 16 residues. V lost 0 bases, J lost 5 bases, and 4 bases stayed unmatched. Germline V gene data show CDR1 as SGHRS and CDR2 as YFSETQ. The CDR3 region has the DNA TGCGCCAGCAGCTTGGAGCGACTAGCGGGGGAAGATACGCAGTATTTT. It is translated as CASSLERLAGEDTQYF.

The rearrangement links TRBV7-2 to TRBJ1-3, with D possibly matching TRBD1 (6 bases). Germline CDR1 SGHTA, CDR2 FQGNSA. The CDR3 spans 15 residues. Trimming removed 1 base from V and 1 base from J, with 8 bases in between. The CDR3 reads CASSLGGQSGNTIYF. The CDR3 nucleotides are TGTGCCAGCAGCTTAGGAGGACAGTCTGGAAACACCATATATTTT.